One T cell receptor beta chain is described in this entry. The data derive from a study of blood T cell repertoires in COVID-19. In the study overall: The United States, Italy and Spain provided the acute and convalescent COVID-19 samples. T cells, B-cell-depleted T cells, or PBMCs supplied cDNA or gDNA.

The CDR3 covers 15 residues. The germline V gene has CDR1 SGDLS and CDR2 YYNGEE. The V and J ends lost 3 bases and 5 bases, in that order; junction bases with no gene match: 5. Participants' own reports of clinical history determined their cohort assignment. Libraries were prepared by immunoSEQ multiplex PCR; TCRdb keeps only in-frame clonotypes and omits some of them. The sample lists approximately 270,000 clones, 70% to 90% seen once, with approximately 4.2% in the top ten. This chain connects TRBV9 to TRBJ1-2; 12 bases are a match to TRBD1. This sequence originates from a young woman who had recovered from COVID-19. What was sequenced was PBMCs or T cells enriched from blood (not recorded which). DNA for the CDR3: TGTGCCAGCAGCGCAAGGGGACAGGGGGCGTATGGCTACACCTTC. Amino acid sequence: CASSARGQGAYGYTF. The full variable domain, with the rest looked up from reference TRBV9 and TRBJ1-2, is DSGVTQTPKHLITATGQRVTLRCSPRSGDLSVYWYQQSLDQGLQFLIQYYNGEERAKGNILERFSAQQFPDLHSELNLSSLELGDSALYFCASSARGQGAYGYTFGSGTRLTVV.